A selection of T cell receptor beta chains follows, all from one sample in a study of blood T cell repertoires in COVID-19. Sequencing used immunoSEQ multiplex PCR; TCRdb keeps in-frame clones, though not all of them. The table records 200,000 to 250,000 clones, 86% of them present only once. Sequencing used peripheral blood. These receptors all stem from a woman older than 75 with COVID-19, enrolled during active disease. CDR3s include the opening cysteine and the closing phenylalanine or tryptophan. A D gene is named only where the DNA matches it firmly. A clone size is listed for some rows: how often the clone was seen (once, few, many), or a class if it is expanded.

D | J | length | size | V | DNA | CDR3
- | TRBJ2-3 | 16 | - | TRBV7-9 | TGTGCCAGCAGCTTAGTGGGCCCCAGGCGGGGAGTTACGCAGTATTTT | CASSLVGPRRGVTQYF
- | TRBJ1-2 | 12 | - | TRBV29-1 | TGCAGCGCCGGGGGGGACTCCTATGGCTACACCTTC | CSAGGDSYGYTF
TRBD1 | TRBJ1-2 | 14 | - | TRBV6-5 | TGTGCCAGCAGTACGCCCGGGACAGGGGGTGGCTACACCTTC | CASSTPGTGGGYTF
- | TRBJ1-6 | 15 | - | TRBV28 | TGTGCCAGTCGAGGAACATACTCCTATAATTCACCCCTCCACTTT | CASRGTYSYNSPLHF
- | TRBJ1-2 | 14 | - | TRBV6-5 | TGTGCCAGCAGGGTCGACAGGCCGGGTTTGGGCTACACCTTC | CASRVDRPGLGYTF
- | TRBJ1-6 | 13 | once | TRBV5-1 | TGCGCCAGCAGCTTGGAACTTAATTCACCCCTCCACTTT | CASSLELNSPLHF
TRBD1 | TRBJ1-2 | 17 | - | TRBV28 | TGTGCCAGCAGTTTATGGGGACAGGGGGTTAAGTCCTCTGGCTACACCTTC | CASSLWGQGVKSSGYTF
TRBD1 | TRBJ1-1 | 15 | once | TRBV6-5 | TGTGCCAGCAGCGAGGACAGGGGACTGAACACTGAAGCTTTCTTT | CASSEDRGLNTEAFF
- | TRBJ2-5 | 15 | - | TRBV24-1 | TGTGCCACCAGTGATGCCGCTAGCGCCGAAGAGACCCAGTACTTC | CATSDAASAEETQYF
TRBD1 | TRBJ2-7 | 12 | - | TRBV30 | TGTGCCTGGAGTCTTGGACAGGCCGAAAAGTACTTC | CAWSLGQAEKYF
- | TRBJ2-3 | 13 | - | TRBV2 | TGTGCCAGTTCAGACGGGTCCACAGATACGCAGTATTTT | CASSDGSTDTQYF
TRBD1 | TRBJ2-3 | 14 | - | TRBV5-1 | TGCGCCAGCGGACGGACAGGGGAGGGAGATACGCAGTATTTT | CASGRTGEGDTQYF
TRBD1 | TRBJ2-7 | 15 | - | TRBV5-1 | TGCGCCAGCAGCGTCGGACAGGGGGCTTTCGACGAGCAGTACTTC | CASSVGQGAFDEQYF
- | TRBJ1-5 | 15 | - | TRBV2 | TGTGCCAGCAGTGAAGCGGTCCGGGGCAATCAGCCCCAGCATTTT | CASSEAVRGNQPQHF
TRBD2 | TRBJ2-5 | 15 | - | TRBV7-2 | TGTGCCAGCTCCCCTAGTCCCGGGGGGGGATGGGCCCAGTACTTC | CASSPSPGGGWAQYF
TRBD1 | TRBJ1-4 | 14 | once | TRBV28 | TGTGCCAGCACCCCGACAGGGGGATCTGAAAAACTGTTTTTT | CASTPTGGSEKLFF
- | TRBJ1-5 | 15 | - | TRBV27 | TGTGCCAGCAGTTTGGGGGGGCTGAGCAATCAGCCCCAGCATTTT | CASSLGGLSNQPQHF
TRBD2 | TRBJ2-1 | 16 | - | TRBV3-1/TRBV3-2 | TGTGCCAGCAGCCAAGACCCTAGCGGCAGCTACAATGAGCAGTTCTTC | CASSQDPSGSYNEQFF
TRBD1 | TRBJ1-3 | 17 | once | TRBV10-3 | TGTGCCATCAGTGAGAGGCAGGGGGCGATCTCTGGAAACACCATATATTTT | CAISERQGAISGNTIYF
- | TRBJ1-1 | 14 | - | TRBV18 | TGTGCCAGCTCGCCGGGACATATCGACACTGAAGCTTTCTTT | CASSPGHIDTEAFF
- | TRBJ2-5 | 14 | - | TRBV7-9 | TGTGCCAGCAGCCCCCCGAAGCCACAAGAGACCCAGTACTTC | CASSPPKPQETQYF
- | TRBJ2-1 | 14 | - | TRBV7-9 | TGTGCCAGCAGCTTAGTTTTCAGGGATAGTGAGCAGTTCTTC | CASSLVFRDSEQFF
- | TRBJ1-4 | 14 | - | TRBV5-1 | TGCGCCAGCTCAAGAGGGGGGGCGGGTGAAAAACTGTTTTTT | CASSRGGAGEKLFF
- | TRBJ2-2 | 13 | - | TRBV5-6 | TGTGCCAGCAGCTTAGCCGCGGCCGGGGAGCTGTTTTTT | CASSLAAAGELFF
TRBD1 | TRBJ1-3 | 17 | - | TRBV6-4 | TGTGCCAGCAGTGGAAGGGACAGGGGGCGAGGTGGAAACACCATATATTTT | CASSGRDRGRGGNTIYF
- | TRBJ1-5 | 15 | - | TRBV2 | TGTGCCAGCAACCTACAGAACTCCGGCAATCAGCCCCAGCATTTT | CASNLQNSGNQPQHF
- | TRBJ2-2 | 15 | - | TRBV9 | TGTGCCAGCTCACTGGAGGGGGCAGGCACCGGGGAGCTGTTTTTT | CASSLEGAGTGELFF
- | TRBJ2-1 | 18 | - | TRBV3-1/TRBV3-2 | TGTGCCAGCAGCCAAGATAGGAGACAGGCCGACTCCTACAATGAGCAGTTCTTC | CASSQDRRQADSYNEQFF
- | TRBJ2-2 | 12 | - | TRBV29-1 | TGCAGCGTTGGAACTGATGCCGGGGAGCTGTTTTTT | CSVGTDAGELFF
- | TRBJ1-3 | 15 | once | TRBV6-5 | TGTGCCAGCACTCCTAGACAGAGCTCTGGAAACACCATATATTTT | CASTPRQSSGNTIYF
TRBD1 | TRBJ1-1 | 16 | - | TRBV7-9 | TGTGCCAGCAGCTTAGCCTATGACAGGGTGAACACTGAAGCTTTCTTT | CASSLAYDRVNTEAFF
- | TRBJ1-2 | 12 | - | TRBV5-1 | TGCGCCAGCAGCAGGACAGACTATGGCTACACCTTC | CASSRTDYGYTF
- | TRBJ1-1 | 13 | - | TRBV2 | TGTGCCAGCACCGAGGGAATGAACACTGAAGCTTTCTTT | CASTEGMNTEAFF
- | TRBJ1-2 | 14 | - | TRBV2 | TGTGCCAGCAGTGGGGCCAACGGGATCTATGGCTACACCTTC | CASSGANGIYGYTF
TRBD1 | TRBJ2-5 | 15 | - | TRBV6-5 | TGTGCCAGCAGTCGGGGACAGGGCTGGCAAGAGACCCAGTACTTC | CASSRGQGWQETQYF
TRBD2 | TRBJ2-1 | 15 | - | TRBV4-3 | TGCGCCAGCAGCCTTAGCGGGGGGGCCTACAATGAGCAGTTCTTC | CASSLSGGAYNEQFF
TRBD2 | TRBJ2-5 | 15 | - | TRBV18 | TGTGCCAGCTCACCACTAGCGGGGAAGGTGGAGACCCAGTACTTC | CASSPLAGKVETQYF
- | TRBJ1-5 | 14 | - | TRBV2 | TGTGCCAGCAGTGCTTTGAATAGCAATCAGCTCCAGCATTTT | CASSALNSNQLQHF
TRBD1 | TRBJ1-2 | 15 | - | TRBV5-1 | TGCGCCAGCAGCTTGGAGGTACAGGGGTTTGGTGGCTACACCTTC | CASSLEVQGFGGYTF
TRBD2 | TRBJ2-2 | 16 | - | TRBV9 | TGTGCCAGCAGCGTAGACGGGCAGGGAGGGTTCGGGGAGCTGTTTTTT | CASSVDGQGGFGELFF
- | TRBJ2-2 | 12 | - | TRBV5-1 | TGCGCCAGCAGCCTCACTGCCGGGGAGCTGTTTTTT | CASSLTAGELFF